This T cell receptor (beta chain) was recorded in a study of low-dose radiotherapy and immunotherapy resistance in tumors. The wider study: Members of Cohort 2 were treated with 1 Gy per fraction every two weeks; their total was 13 Gy over 26 weeks.

The germline CDR1 and CDR2 sequences are MDHEN and SYDVKM. V lost 5 bases, J lost 4 bases, and 12 bases lay in between. The CDR3 covers 13 residues. TRAV- and TRBV-specific primers primed first-strand cDNA, covering alpha and beta chains. It was with a constant-region primer and a V-primer adapter that TCRs were amplified over about 20 PCR cycles. Each CDR3 protein gets one entry after TCRdb re-called the reads with MiXCR. Of 65,000 to 95,000 distinct CDR3 sequences in the sample, under 20% were seen once. Time point meaning: after trial treatment. Treatment indicated: LDRT plus nivolumab, ipilimumab, low-dose cyclophosphamide and aspirin (RACIN trial). This clonotype was detected many times.

The specimen comprised PBMCs, sampled after low-dose radiotherapy plus immunotherapy. This receptor was identified in a male donor with prostate cancer. The chain carries TRBV28 and TRBJ2-7; D is ambiguous. CDR3 protein: CASSLTVGYEQYF. The CDR3 DNA follows: TGTGCCAGCAGTCTCACTGTTGGGTACGAGCAGTACTTC. The complete variable domain, with remaining parts taken from reference TRBV28 and TRBJ2-7, reads DVKVTQSSRYLVKRTGEKVFLECVQDMDHENMFWYRQDPGLGLRLIYFSYDVKMKEKGDIPEGYSVSREKKERFSLILESASTNQTSMYLCASSLTVGYEQYFGPGTRLTVT.